The rows below give T cell receptor beta chains drawn from one sample of a study of T cell responses to AZD1222 COVID-19 vaccine. The protocol was immunoSEQ multiplex PCR, while the TCRdb copy is restricted to in-frame clones and leaves out a portion. Of around 220,000 clones listed, roughly 94% were seen once; the top ten hold around 1.7%. This material consisted of peripheral blood, taken 28 days after the second dose of the MenACWY control vaccine. These receptors came from an adult who received the MenACWY meningococcal vaccine as a control. The CDR3 runs from the conserved cysteine through the conserved F or W. The order of the fields is V gene, D gene, J gene, CDR3 protein. A D gene is named only where the DNA matches it firmly.

V: TRBV12-3/TRBV12-4
D: TRBD2
J: TRBJ2-1
CDR3: CASSLAGEQFF

V: TRBV20-1
D: NA
J: TRBJ2-5
CDR3: CSASGETQYF

V: TRBV5-4
D: NA
J: TRBJ2-5
CDR3: CASSFGDQWSQYF

V: TRBV3-1/TRBV3-2
D: NA
J: TRBJ2-3
CDR3: CASSQVNGRADTQYF

V: TRBV7-9
D: NA
J: TRBJ1-2
CDR3: CASSPSEGYGYTF

V: TRBV5-1
D: TRBD1
J: TRBJ2-1
CDR3: CASSLSPGTGFPYNEQFF

V: TRBV29-1
D: NA
J: TRBJ2-5
CDR3: CSVRVQETQYF

V: TRBV5-6
D: NA
J: TRBJ2-3
CDR3: CASSYTIAPGAPDTQYF

V: TRBV28
D: NA
J: TRBJ2-7
CDR3: CASSLSFYEQYF

V: TRBV28
D: NA
J: TRBJ2-1
CDR3: CASSLQQAYNEQFF

V: TRBV2
D: NA
J: TRBJ1-1
CDR3: CASSVGTNTEAFF

V: TRBV28
D: TRBD1
J: TRBJ1-5
CDR3: CASSGARQGWKQPQHF

V: TRBV28
D: TRBD1
J: TRBJ1-1
CDR3: CASSFPTGWDTEAFF

V: TRBV11-2
D: NA
J: TRBJ1-4
CDR3: CASSLDLTGEKLFF

V: TRBV2
D: NA
J: TRBJ2-5
CDR3: CASSTRSGAETQYF

V: TRBV30
D: NA
J: TRBJ2-2
CDR3: CAWKPENTGELFF

V: TRBV27
D: TRBD2
J: TRBJ2-1
CDR3: CASSPRTSGRAIYEQFF

V: TRBV7-2
D: NA
J: TRBJ2-3
CDR3: CASSLSLLDTQYF

V: TRBV27
D: TRBD2
J: TRBJ2-1
CDR3: CASKRRLAGDNEQFF

V: TRBV27
D: TRBD2
J: TRBJ2-4
CDR3: CASSPWTSGLAKNIQYF

V: TRBV6-5
D: NA
J: TRBJ2-7
CDR3: CASSYALKQPYEQYF

V: TRBV19
D: NA
J: TRBJ1-2
CDR3: CASSRAGSGYTF

V: TRBV28
D: NA
J: TRBJ1-4
CDR3: CASSPLEGTNEKLFF

V: TRBV5-4
D: TRBD2
J: TRBJ2-5
CDR3: CASSLFGLAGGGTETQYF

V: TRBV30
D: NA
J: TRBJ1-1
CDR3: CAWTGQLNTEAFF

V: TRBV6-5
D: NA
J: TRBJ1-2
CDR3: CASSPGSGYGYTF

V: TRBV5-4
D: TRBD1
J: TRBJ1-2
CDR3: CASSPTGGPNYGYTF

V: TRBV12-3/TRBV12-4
D: NA
J: TRBJ1-5
CDR3: CASSPISNQPQHF

V: TRBV2
D: NA
J: TRBJ1-2
CDR3: CASSDGIYGYTF

V: TRBV4-1
D: TRBD1
J: TRBJ2-7
CDR3: CASAPSPDRGSYEQYF

V: TRBV15
D: TRBD1
J: TRBJ2-5
CDR3: CATSGRQGWETQYF

V: TRBV3-1/TRBV3-2
D: NA
J: TRBJ2-5
CDR3: CASSVGGGRETQYF

V: TRBV28
D: TRBD2
J: TRBJ2-3
CDR3: CASLSLAATGLGTDTQYF

V: TRBV6-5
D: NA
J: TRBJ2-7
CDR3: CASSRFASVSYEQYF

V: TRBV7-9
D: NA
J: TRBJ2-2
CDR3: CASSPPWVAAVNTGELFF

V: TRBV3-1/TRBV3-2
D: NA
J: TRBJ2-1
CDR3: CASSATGINEQFF

V: TRBV5-8
D: TRBD1
J: TRBJ1-2
CDR3: CASSPLGTGRGYTF

V: TRBV7-9
D: TRBD1
J: TRBJ1-2
CDR3: CASSPLGTGTGGYTF

V: TRBV6-1
D: NA
J: TRBJ2-1
CDR3: CASSEMGFHNEQFF

V: TRBV25-1
D: TRBD1
J: TRBJ1-2
CDR3: CASSDPGQGGGYTF

V: TRBV28
D: NA
J: TRBJ2-1
CDR3: CASSFDQPEQFF

V: TRBV10-3
D: NA
J: TRBJ1-3
CDR3: CAISGQVTFSGNTIYF

V: TRBV4-1
D: NA
J: TRBJ2-7
CDR3: CASRETGGSYEQYF

V: TRBV30
D: TRBD1
J: TRBJ1-4
CDR3: CALNRGQGEKLFF

V: TRBV2
D: TRBD2
J: TRBJ2-1
CDR3: CASSGTSGGPTYNEQFF

V: TRBV4-1
D: TRBD1
J: TRBJ1-2
CDR3: CASSQAGQGTYGYTF

V: TRBV11-2
D: TRBD1
J: TRBJ2-7
CDR3: CASSLNRGTYEQYF

V: TRBV15
D: TRBD1
J: TRBJ2-7
CDR3: CATSRGTGPPLIEQYF

V: TRBV28
D: NA
J: TRBJ2-1
CDR3: CASSPRLNSYNEQFF

V: TRBV19
D: NA
J: TRBJ2-7
CDR3: CASAEQFGDTAYEQYF

V: TRBV7-2
D: NA
J: TRBJ2-1
CDR3: CASRGWDIEQFF

V: TRBV28
D: NA
J: TRBJ1-2
CDR3: CASSSPGVVDYGYTF

V: TRBV9
D: NA
J: TRBJ1-4
CDR3: CASSAQETNEKLFF

V: TRBV18
D: NA
J: TRBJ2-7
CDR3: CASSPAGQFYEQYF

V: TRBV6-6
D: TRBD1
J: TRBJ1-1
CDR3: CASGDSLNTEAFF

V: TRBV9
D: NA
J: TRBJ2-7
CDR3: CASSATPGVNEQYF

V: TRBV27
D: NA
J: TRBJ2-1
CDR3: CASRIRARPHEQFF

V: TRBV28
D: NA
J: TRBJ1-1
CDR3: CASRENTEAFF

V: TRBV19
D: TRBD2
J: TRBJ2-3
CDR3: CASRRLAASTDTQYF